What follows is one T cell receptor beta chain and its context. Its antigen remains unidentified. V was clipped by 7 bases and J by 3 bases, with 17 bases between them. There are 15 residues in the CDR3. The V gene's germline CDR1 is SGHRS and CDR2 YFSETQ. The data derive from a study of cytomegalovirus exposure and HLA in healthy donors. Whole-study results and caveats: A missense DCLRE1C variant was associated with V- and J-gene trimming of TCR beta chains in a later analysis, and an independent cohort replicated the association. Confirmation was obtained in vitro that three CMV-associated chains are specific for CMV antigens. High sensitivity and specificity were reportedly achieved when the classifier diagnosed cytomegalovirus status.

Both 60 Vbeta primers and 13 Jbeta primers went into the PCR. The protocol was immunoSEQ multiplex PCR, while the TCRdb copy is restricted to in-frame clones and leaves out a portion. Here the sample spans some 110,000 clones, less than 85% being singletons. Sequenced sample: PBMCs. The chain uses TRBV5-1 and TRBJ1-5; tentative D call: TRBD1 (5 bases). The sequence derives from a man over 45 in good health and CMV-seropositive. CDR3 sequence: CASASGQGPNQPQHF. Written as DNA, the CDR3 is TGCGCCAGCGCATCCGGTCAGGGTCCCAATCAGCCCCAGCATTTT.